The 5 T cell receptor beta chains listed next were all sequenced from one sample in a study of cytomegalovirus exposure and HLA in healthy donors. This PCR relied on a set of 60 Vbeta primers and 13 Jbeta primers. The repertoire was sequenced with immunoSEQ multiplex PCR; TCRdb's copy has only in-frame clones and lacks some. This sample contains 65,000 to 90,000 clones. Source material: PBMCs. The receptor source for this set is a female donor in good health and CMV-seropositive.

The chain uses TRBV5-1 and TRBJ2-6, with TRBD1 matching over 12 bases. The CDR3 is 18 residues long. With V trimmed by 3 bases and J by 4 bases, 8 bases remained unmatched. Germline V gives CDR1 SGHRS, CDR2 YFSETQ. The CDR3 DNA reads TGCGCCAGCAGCTATCACCGGGACAGGGGGCCCGGGGCCAACGTCCTGACTTTC. Translation gives CASSYHRDRGPGANVLTF.

The chain couples TRBV28 to TRBJ2-7; D gene ambiguous. This CDR3 has 11 residues. Trimming pared 2 bases from V and 4 bases from J, leaving 3 bases between. Germline loops: CDR1 MDHEN, CDR2 SYDVKM. In DNA form, the CDR3 reads TGTGCCAGCAGTTTAGAGTACGAGCAGTACTTC. This encodes CASSLEYEQYF.

J is TRBJ2-7 and V is TRBV6-1; 9 bases are a match to TRBD1. CDR1 is MNHNS and CDR2 is SASEGT in the germline V gene. The CDR3 spans 15 residues. Losses at the gene ends were 1 base for V and 2 bases for J; bases not matched to a gene: 3. This CDR3 is CASSEETGGAYEQYF. CDR3 in DNA: TGTGCCAGCAGTGAAGAGACAGGGGGGGCCTACGAGCAGTACTTC.

The CDR3 sequence: CASSPEVRGNTIYF. The CDR3 nucleotides read TGCGCCAGCTCCCCCGAGGTCCGGGGAAACACCATATATTTT. The rearrangement joins TRBV5-1 to TRBJ1-3, with D unclear. The CDR3 runs 14 residues. Trimming stripped 7 bases from V and 4 bases from J, with 15 bases between. CDR1 is SGHRS and CDR2 is YFSETQ in the germline V gene.

The chain combines TRBV5-1 with TRBJ1-2; 8 bases match TRBD1. The CDR3 contains 15 residues. The V gene end was trimmed by 0 bases and the J gene end by 8 bases; junction bases not matched to a gene: 9. Per germline, CDR1 SGHRS and CDR2 YFSETQ. This CDR3 reads CASSLEQTGGRGYTF. The CDR3 DNA reads as TGCGCCAGCAGCTTGGAACAAACAGGGGGTCGGGGCTACACCTTC.